The 29 T cell receptor beta chains presented below share a single source sample, sequenced in a study of T cells in Graves' hyperthyroidism and ophthalmopathy. TCR beta CDR3 region amplification was performed from RNA transcripts. Primed by the HTBI set, a first-round RT-PCR was run on the TCR CDR3. MiXCR was run by TCRdb on the multiplex PCR reads, yielding one entry per CDR3 protein. The data hold under 400,000 distinct CDR3 sequences, with 13% observed a single time. Sequencing was done on a sample of blood. All receptors come from a woman between 18 and 29 years old with Graves' hyperthyroidism.

The table lists this clonotype with many counts. The V and J genes are TRBV9 and TRBJ1-2, with 7 bases fitting TRBD1. Germline trimming cut 3 bases from V and 6 bases from J; bases unmatched to any gene: 11. The CDR3 contains 15 residues. Looked up from germline, CDR1 is SGDLS and CDR2 is YYNGEE. The CDR3 DNA is TGTGCCAGCAGCGCTCAGAGAGGGACAGAAGATGGCTACACCTTC. Protein product: CASSAQRGTEDGYTF. The full variable domain, completed using reference TRBV9 and TRBJ1-2, is DSGVTQTPKHLITATGQRVTLRCSPRSGDLSVYWYQQSLDQGLQFLIQYYNGEERAKGNILERFSAQQFPDLHSELNLSSLELGDSALYFCASSAQRGTEDGYTFGSGTRLTVV.

Many counts were recorded for this clonotype. The V gene is TRBV4-1, the J gene TRBJ2-7, with 10 bases matching TRBD2. The length of the CDR3 is 16 residues. Germline V gives CDR1 MGHRA, CDR2 YSYEKL. V shed 5 bases and J 4 bases; nucleotides not matched to a gene: 11. DNA for the CDR3: TGCGCCAGCAGCTACGCCCATGGACTAGCGGCTTACGAGCAGTACTTC. It specifies CASSYAHGLAAYEQYF.

The V and J genes are TRBV12-3 or TRBV12-4 and TRBJ2-7; 9 bases match TRBD2. The CDR3 is 14 residues long. V was pared by 6 bases and J by 4 bases, with 7 bases of the junction left unmatched. CDR3 bases: TGTGCCAGCAGGCCAGGGAGCGGGAGGTACGAGCAGTACTTC. Encoded protein: CASRPGSGRYEQYF.

This clonotype was detected many times. The chain is built from TRBV6-1 and TRBJ1-2; D ambiguous. The germline V and J ends were trimmed by 4 bases and 3 bases, with 15 bases remaining between them. The length of the CDR3 is 15 residues. CDR1 and CDR2 from the germline V gene are MNHNS and SASEGT. The CDR3 region is CASSAIVRGYYGYTF. The CDR3 nucleotides read TGTGCCAGCAGTGCGATCGTACGGGGTTACTATGGCTACACCTTC.

In its sample, this clonotype was seen many times. The chain recombines TRBV20-1 with TRBJ2-1; 11 positions agree with TRBD2. J was trimmed by 6 bases and V by 1 base; bases with no gene match: 2. The CDR3 consists of 14 residues. Germline CDR1 is DFQATT and CDR2 is SNEGSKA (reference sequence). DNA of the CDR3: TGCAGTGCTAGAGGTAGCGGGGGGGCCAATGAGCAGTTCTTC. It encodes CSARGSGGANEQFF.

This sequence joins TRBV6-1 and TRBJ2-3, with 9 bases lining up with TRBD2. This CDR3 region has 13 residues. Germline CDR1 MNHNS, CDR2 SASEGT. The V segment lost 10 bases and the J segment 1 base; nucleotides outside the gene matches: 3. This CDR3 reads CATKRGGTDTQYF. CDR3 nucleotide sequence: TGTGCCACCAAGCGGGGGGGCACAGATACGCAGTATTTT.

The chain couples TRBV27 to TRBJ2-1; the match to TRBD2 covers 9 bases. The CDR3 runs to 14 residues. From germline, CDR1 is MNHEY and CDR2 SMNVEV (reference sequence). J was trimmed by 16 bases and V by 5 bases; bases with no gene match: 15. This CDR3 reads CASSPLDRLAVLFF. CDR3 bases: TGTGCCAGCAGTCCTTTAGACCGACTAGCGGTACTTTTCTTC.

Regarding this clonotype: A read error is possible here, since a much larger clone lies one base away. This chain connects TRBV3-1 to TRBJ1-4, with TRBD1 matching 7 bases. The CDR3 length is 15 residues. Germline assignment: CDR1 LGHDT and CDR2 YNNKEL (reference sequence). For the CDR3, the DNA is TGTGCCAGCAGCCAAAGACAGGGTACTAATGAAAAACCGTTTTTT. It is translated as CASSQRQGTNEKPFF.

Ten or more counts support this clonotype. The J gene is TRBJ2-7, the V gene TRBV2; 13 bases are shared with TRBD2. This CDR3 has 14 amino acids. Trimming removed 6 bases from V and 5 bases from J; junction bases left unmatched: 4. Germline values: CDR1 SNHLY, CDR2 FYNNEI. CDR3 bases: TGTGCCAGCAGCGGGACTAGCGGGATGAACGAGCAGTACTTC. It yields the protein CASSGTSGMNEQYF.

This clonotype showed up many times. The chain employs TRBV2 and TRBJ1-4, with D perhaps TRBD1 (6 bases). This CDR3 is built from 14 residues. V was trimmed by 6 bases and J by 8 bases, leaving 16 bases between them. The germline V gene encodes CDR1 SNHLY and CDR2 FYNNEI. The CDR3 region has the DNA TGTGCCAGCAGCCGGGACACGGCCCGGGAAAAACTGTTTTTT. It translates to CASSRDTAREKLFF.

This clonotype was detected a few times. This chain connects TRBV29-1 to TRBJ2-1, with D possibly TRBD2 on 6 matching bases. The CDR3 has 13 amino acids. CDR1 is SQVTM and CDR2 is ANQGSEA in the germline V gene. V was shortened by 3 bases and J by 6 bases, with 12 bases between the two germline ends. The CDR3 region has the DNA TGCAGCGTTGAGACGGGAGTAAGCAATGAGCAGTTCTTC. Its protein is CSVETGVSNEQFF.

This clonotype has a count of ten or more. J is TRBJ2-5 and V is TRBV6-2 or TRBV6-3; TRBD2 agrees at 13 bases. Germline-derived CDR1 and CDR2 are MNHEY and SVGEGT. The CDR3 runs 19 residues. After removal of 5 bases from V and 1 base from J, the junction contained 13 bases not matched to a gene. The CDR3 protein is CASSATSGRAIFSQETQYF. The CDR3 DNA sequence: TGTGCCAGCAGTGCAACTAGCGGGAGGGCCATCTTTAGCCAAGAGACCCAGTACTTC.

This clonotype was detected once. The chain couples TRBV18 to TRBJ1-1; D ambiguous. The germline V gene has CDR1 KGHSH and CDR2 LQKENI. Trimming removed 3 bases from V and 0 bases from J, with 8 bases in between. The CDR3 loop spans 14 amino acids. The CDR3 DNA sequence: TGTGCCAGCTCACCGCCGGAGCTGAACACTGAAGCTTTCTTT. This translates into CASSPPELNTEAFF.

The sample holds many counts of this clonotype. The chain has TRBV3-1 and TRBJ1-3; D is undetermined. The V gene lost 0 bases and the J gene lost 0 bases, with 6 bases spanning the gap. The germline V gene encodes CDR1 LGHDT and CDR2 YNNKEL (reference sequence). CDR3 size: 15 residues. The CDR3 region is CASSQEPSSGNTIYF. CDR3 sequence (DNA): TGTGCCAGCAGCCAAGAACCGAGCTCTGGAAACACCATATATTTT. The complete variable domain, with remaining parts taken from reference TRBV3-1 and TRBJ1-3, reads DTAVSQTPKYLVTQMGNDKSIKCEQNLGHDTMYWYKQDSKKFLKIMFSYNNKELIINETVPNRFSPKSPDKAHLNLHINSLELGDSAVYFCASSQEPSSGNTIYFGEGSWLTVV.

The rearrangement links TRBV20-1 to TRBJ1-5; D gene ambiguous. The V and J ends lost 3 bases and 4 bases respectively, with 7 bases between them. Germline-derived CDR1 and CDR2 are DFQATT and SNEGSKA (reference sequence). This CDR3 region has 12 residues. The CDR3 is CSASPENQPQHF. As DNA, the CDR3 is TGCAGTGCTAGTCCCGAAAATCAGCCCCAGCATTTT.

This clonotype was seen only once. A much larger clone lies one base from this, so it may be a read error. The chain joins TRBV5-1 to TRBJ2-5, with 11 bases fitting TRBD1. Germline CDR1 is SGHRS and CDR2 is YFSETQ. The CDR3 spans 16 residues. The CDR3 spells CAISLSGQGAQYPQYF. CDR3 DNA sequence: TGCGCCATCAGCTTGAGCGGACAGGGGGCCCAATACCCCCAGTACTTC.

This clonotype has a count of ten or more. V usage is TRBV6-6 and J usage is TRBJ1-5; TRBD1 is a possible D gene (5 bases). Germline V gene sequence: CDR1 MNHNY, CDR2 SVGAGI (reference sequence). The CDR3 covers 15 residues. Between the trimmed V and J ends, which lost 0 bases and 1 base, there was a span of 7 bases. The CDR3 coding sequence is TGTGCCAGCAGTTACTCGGGGCAAAGCAATCAGCCCCAGCATTTT. It translates to CASSYSGQSNQPQHF.

This clonotype was seen many times. The chain has TRBV6-2 or TRBV6-3 and TRBJ2-6; unclear D gene. Trimming took off 6 bases at V and 0 bases at J, with 15 bases between the two ends. This CDR3 contains 17 residues. Germline V gene sequence: CDR1 MNHEY, CDR2 SVGEGT. For the CDR3, the DNA is TGTGCCAGCAGACCCGGTAAAAATGGCTCTGGGGCCAACGTCCTGACTTTC. Its protein product is CASRPGKNGSGANVLTF.

Many counts were recorded for this clonotype. V gene TRBV20-1 combines with J gene TRBJ2-5; 7 bases match TRBD1. Germline V lookup: CDR1 DFQATT, CDR2 SNEGSKA (reference sequence). This CDR3 contains 13 residues. V trimming: 5 bases; J trimming: 4 bases; junction bases outside the gene matches: 7. CDR3 region: CSAGDRGRETQYF. The CDR3 bases are TGCAGTGCTGGGGACAGAGGGCGAGAGACCCAGTACTTC.

V usage is TRBV7-3 and J usage is TRBJ2-3; D possibly corresponds to TRBD1 (5 bases). Trimming shortened V by 3 bases and J by 6 bases, and 19 bases separated the two germline ends. CDR3 size: 16 residues. Germline lookup yields CDR1 SGHTA and CDR2 FQGTGA. The CDR3 is CASSLFFTTRADTQYF. Written as DNA, the CDR3 is TGTGCCAGCAGCTTGTTTTTTACGACCAGGGCGGATACGCAGTATTTT.

This clonotype has ten or more counts. V usage is TRBV2 and J usage is TRBJ2-1; 10 positions match TRBD2. V gave up 4 bases and J gave up 8 bases; unmatched junction bases: 5. This CDR3 is 14 amino acids long. Germline-derived CDR1 and CDR2 are SNHLY and FYNNEI. CDR3 nucleotide sequence: TGTGCCAGCAGTGGTCTAGCGGGAGCAGATGAGCAGTTCTTC. Translation: CASSGLAGADEQFF. The full variable domain, its missing parts supplied by reference TRBV2 and TRBJ2-1, is EPEVTQTPSHQVTQMGQEVILRCVPISNHLYFYWYRQILGQKVEFLVSFYNNEISEKSEIFDDQFSVERPDGSNFTLKIRSTKLEDSAMYFCASSGLAGADEQFFGPGTRLTVL.

This clonotype occurred many times. This chain joins TRBV7-8 and TRBJ1-5, with TRBD1 matching over 8 bases. Germline-derived CDR1 and CDR2 are SGHVS and FQNEAQ. The CDR3 has 14 residues. Trimming removed 8 bases from V and 1 base from J; junction bases left unmatched: 4. DNA of the CDR3: TGTGCCAGCCAGGGGGCAGAAAGCAATCAGCCCCAGCATTTT. Its protein is CASQGAESNQPQHF.

The chain combines TRBV19 with TRBJ2-5, with D unresolved. CDR1 is LNHDA, CDR2 SQIVND, per germline (reference sequence). CDR3 length: 13 residues. The V end was cut by 3 bases, the J end by 0 bases, with 5 bases between. Written as DNA, the CDR3 is TGTGCCAGTAGTATTCAGTACCAAGAGACCCAGTACTTC. This sequence encodes CASSIQYQETQYF.

This clonotype was picked up many times. This chain joins TRBV15 and TRBJ2-1, with D perhaps TRBD2 (5 bases). Germline loops: CDR1 LNHNV, CDR2 YYDKDF (reference sequence). Trimming took off 3 bases at V and 0 bases at J, with 15 bases between the two ends. The CDR3 extends over 17 amino acids. CDR3 DNA sequence: TGTGCCACCAGCAGCCCGATAGAGCGGAGCTCCTACAATGAGCAGTTCTTC. Translated: CATSSPIERSSYNEQFF.

J is TRBJ2-2 and V is TRBV7-9, with a weak D call TRBD1 (5 bases). There are 18 residues in the CDR3. The germline V gene encodes CDR1 SEHNR and CDR2 FQNEAQ (reference sequence). V was cut by 5 bases and J by 0 bases, with 19 bases left in between. The CDR3 DNA reads TGTGCCAGCAGCGTATCGGATCCAGGGTTAGCGAACACCGGGGAGCTGTTTTTT. It yields the protein CASSVSDPGLANTGELFF.

This clonotype has at least ten counts. The chain recombines TRBV2 with TRBJ2-7; D unclear. Trimming removed 5 bases from V and 6 bases from J, with 11 bases in between. The germline V gene encodes CDR1 SNHLY and CDR2 FYNNEI. This CDR3 is 12 amino acids long. CDR3: CASSPLTREQYF. In DNA form, the CDR3 reads TGTGCCAGCAGTCCCCTAACCCGCGAGCAGTACTTC.

This clonotype was counted many times. The genes are TRBV2 and TRBJ2-5; 8 bases match TRBD2. Germline V gene data show CDR1 as SNHLY and CDR2 as FYNNEI. The V segment lost 2 bases and the J segment 5 bases; nucleotides outside the gene matches: 10. This CDR3 is built from 16 residues. CDR3 sequence reads: CASSERGRLASETQYF. The DNA for the CDR3 is TGTGCCAGCAGTGAAAGGGGGAGACTAGCGAGTGAGACCCAGTACTTC. The complete variable domain, with remaining parts taken from reference TRBV2 and TRBJ2-5, reads EPEVTQTPSHQVTQMGQEVILRCVPISNHLYFYWYRQILGQKVEFLVSFYNNEISEKSEIFDDQFSVERPDGSNFTLKIRSTKLEDSAMYFCASSERGRLASETQYFGPGTRLLVL.

The rearrangement uses TRBV28 and TRBJ1-5, with 7 bases matching TRBD1. Trimming at V came to 3 bases and at J to 1 base, leaving 9 bases not matched to a gene. This CDR3 is 17 amino acids long. Germline values: CDR1 MDHEN, CDR2 SYDVKM. The CDR3 here is CASSLWPEQGSNQPQHF. In DNA, the CDR3 is TGTGCCAGCAGTTTGTGGCCTGAACAGGGGAGCAATCAGCCCCAGCATTTT.

This clonotype was detected many times. The gene calls are TRBV2 and TRBJ1-2; D uncertain. Trimming removed 4 bases at V and 4 bases at J, with 7 bases between. CDR3 length equals 12 residues. Germline V gives CDR1 SNHLY, CDR2 FYNNEI. CDR3 sequence: CASSGGAYGYTF. CDR3 nucleotide sequence: TGTGCCAGCAGTGGTGGAGCCTATGGCTACACCTTC.